The rows below give T cell receptor beta chains drawn from one sample of a study of OX40 agonist ivuxolimab in advanced cancers. Clones were read by immunoSEQ multiplex PCR, and TCRdb kept only the in-frame ones, dropping some. The sample shows 70,000 to 85,000 clones, around 94% of them seen only once. Sample: CD4+ or CD8+ T cells sorted from blood, taken in a trial of the OX40 agonist ivuxolimab. The receptors were sampled from an adult with an advanced solid tumor such as melanoma, head and neck, liver or kidney cancer. Both conserved end residues are part of each CDR3. Fields, in order: J gene, D gene, V gene, clone size, CDR3 protein, CDR3 DNA. D genes are given only for firm matches. The size entry is marked missing in some rows and otherwise reads once, few, many or a size class.

TRBJ2-1 TRBD2 TRBV5-4 NA CASSLVVGRAWTYNEQFF TGTGCCAGCAGCTTGGTCGTCGGGAGGGCCTGGACCTACAATGAGCAGTTCTTC
TRBJ1-2 NA TRBV20-1 NA CSVLHGYTF TGCAGTGTCTTGCATGGCTACACCTTC
TRBJ1-3 NA TRBV6-1 NA CASSEEDSPWRGGNTIYF TGTGCCAGCAGTGAGGAGGACAGTCCCTGGAGAGGTGGAAACACCATATATTTT
TRBJ2-2 NA TRBV29-1 NA CSVSEGEPGELFF TGCAGCGTTTCGGAGGGGGAGCCCGGGGAGCTGTTTTTT
TRBJ2-7 NA TRBV29-1 NA CSVVEETLYEQYF TGCAGCGTTGTCGAGGAGACCCTCTACGAGCAGTACTTC
TRBJ2-7 NA TRBV4-1 NA CASSQQEDYEQYF TGCGCCAGCAGCCAACAGGAAGACTACGAGCAGTACTTC
TRBJ2-5 NA TRBV28 NA CASRPQGQETQYF TGTGCCAGCAGGCCACAGGGCCAAGAGACCCAGTACTTC
TRBJ1-5 NA TRBV28 NA CASSLSVSNQPQHF TGTGCCAGCAGTCTCAGTGTAAGCAATCAGCCCCAGCATTTT
TRBJ2-7 TRBD2 TRBV10-3 NA CAISDLAGVKPIEQYF TGTGCCATCAGTGACTTAGCGGGAGTAAAGCCCATCGAGCAGTACTTC
TRBJ2-7 TRBD1 TRBV19 once CASSWDRVSHEQYF TGTGCCAGTAGTTGGGACAGGGTGAGTCACGAGCAGTACTTC
TRBJ1-2 TRBD1 TRBV27 NA CASRQGANYGYTF TGTGCCAGCCGACAGGGTGCTAACTATGGCTACACCTTC
TRBJ2-1 TRBD1 TRBV6-4 NA CASRGDSSTNEQFF TGTGCCAGCAGGGGGGACAGCTCGACGAATGAGCAGTTCTTC
TRBJ2-7 TRBD2 TRBV7-8 NA CASSHYGRLYEQYF TGTGCCAGCAGCCACTACGGGAGGCTTTACGAGCAGTACTTC
TRBJ1-1 NA TRBV11-2 NA CASSLGYRKTTAGTEAFF TGTGCCAGCAGCTTAGGGTACAGGAAGACAACAGCGGGCACTGAAGCTTTCTTT
TRBJ2-7 NA TRBV6-6 once CASSSKIYEQYF TGTGCCAGCAGTTCGAAAATCTACGAGCAGTACTTC
TRBJ2-3 NA TRBV12-5 NA CASGFGGSSTDTQYF TGTGCTAGTGGTTTTGGGGGCTCTAGCACAGATACGCAGTATTTT
TRBJ1-1 NA TRBV7-2 NA CASSFPTKLWETLDTEAFF TGTGCCAGCAGCTTTCCTACTAAACTATGGGAAACACTTGACACTGAAGCTTTCTTT
TRBJ1-1 TRBD1 TRBV27 NA CASRRGQGYTEAFF TGTGCCAGCAGACGGGGACAGGGTTACACTGAAGCTTTCTTT
TRBJ1-2 NA TRBV7-9 NA CASSLGSPNYGYTF TGTGCCAGCAGCCTTGGGTCTCCCAACTATGGCTACACCTTC
TRBJ2-1 TRBD2 TRBV19 once CASSPVVSGRYNEQFF TGTGCCAGTAGTCCCGTGGTTAGCGGGAGATACAATGAGCAGTTCTTC
TRBJ2-7 NA TRBV4-3 NA CASSQRGSSYEQYF TGCGCCAGCAGCCAACGGGGGAGCTCCTACGAGCAGTACTTC
TRBJ2-7 TRBD2 TRBV7-2 NA CASSLLAEIYEQYF TGTGCCAGCAGCTTACTAGCGGAGATCTACGAGCAGTACTTC
TRBJ1-2 NA TRBV19 NA CASSHRVSGRGYTF TGTGCCAGTAGTCATCGGGTATCGGGTAGGGGCTACACCTTC
TRBJ1-1 NA TRBV6-1 few CASSVGGAFF TGTGCCAGCAGTGTGGGGGGAGCTTTCTTT
TRBJ2-5 TRBD2 TRBV11-2 once CASSSGTSGSETQYF TGTGCCAGCAGCTCGGGGACTAGCGGGAGCGAGACCCAGTACTTC
TRBJ2-3 NA TRBV28 NA CASSFSRAGMWSTDTQYF TGTGCCAGCAGTTTTAGCCGGGCAGGGATGTGGAGCACAGATACGCAGTATTTT
TRBJ2-2 TRBD1 TRBV7-7 NA CASSPPGQGAVTGELFF TGTGCTAGCAGCCCGCCGGGACAGGGGGCGGTTACCGGGGAGCTGTTTTTT
TRBJ2-7 TRBD2 TRBV9 NA CASSGHLGGYEQYF TGTGCCAGCAGCGGCCACTTGGGGGGGTACGAGCAGTACTTC
TRBJ2-2 NA TRBV4-2 NA CASSQVDGSGGELFF TGTGCCAGCAGCCAAGTGGACGGGAGTGGCGGGGAGCTGTTTTTT
TRBJ2-7 NA TRBV28 NA CASSSRGSLNFNLYEQYF TGTGCCAGCAGTAGCAGAGGCTCTCTAAACTTTAACCTCTACGAGCAGTACTTC
TRBJ2-5 NA TRBV6-5 once CASSYRVGQETQYF TGTGCCAGCAGTTACCGAGTAGGCCAAGAGACCCAGTACTTC
TRBJ2-7 TRBD1 TRBV9 NA CASSPGTGVYEQYF TGTGCCAGCAGCCCTGGGACAGGGGTCTACGAGCAGTACTTC
TRBJ2-7 TRBD1 TRBV4-3 NA CASSQDLWGQGWSYEQYF TGCGCCAGCAGCCAAGATCTGTGGGGACAGGGATGGTCCTACGAGCAGTACTTC
TRBJ2-7 TRBD1 TRBV27 NA CASSYGRDRRIYEQYF TGTGCCAGCAGTTATGGAAGGGACAGGAGAATTTACGAGCAGTACTTC
TRBJ1-6 NA TRBV30 NA CAWTPTDSPLHF TGTGCCTGGACTCCGACCGATTCACCCCTCCACTTT
TRBJ1-5 NA TRBV7-2 NA CASSLVGRGGNQPQHF TGTGCCAGCAGCTTAGTAGGCAGGGGAGGCAATCAGCCCCAGCATTTT
TRBJ2-1 NA TRBV18 NA CASSKVGTSSYNEQFF TGTGCCAGCTCAAAAGTCGGCACTAGCAGCTACAATGAGCAGTTCTTC
TRBJ2-4 NA TRBV11-3 NA CASSPLVSLAKNIQYF TGTGCCAGCAGCCCCCTAGTGAGCTTGGCCAAAAACATTCAGTACTTC
TRBJ1-5 TRBD1 TRBV5-1 NA CASSLHQFRDRAGQPQHF TGCGCCAGCAGCCTCCACCAATTCCGGGACAGGGCCGGCCAGCCCCAGCATTTT
TRBJ2-7 TRBD1 TRBV4-2 NA CASSVGTGDYEQYF TGTGCCAGCAGCGTCGGGACAGGGGATTACGAGCAGTACTTC
TRBJ2-1 NA TRBV27 NA CASSFGTVFYNEQFF TGTGCCAGCAGTTTCGGGACGGTTTTTTACAATGAGCAGTTCTTC
TRBJ1-1 NA TRBV21-1 NA CASTGTGRAEAFF TGTGCCAGCACAGGAACAGGGAGGGCTGAAGCTTTCTTT
TRBJ2-7 TRBD1 TRBV13 NA CASSFGTAYEQYF TGTGCCAGCAGCTTCGGGACAGCCTACGAGCAGTACTTC
TRBJ2-3 TRBD2 TRBV5-4 NA CASSSPSGRGADTQYF TGTGCCAGCAGCTCCCCTAGCGGGAGGGGGGCAGATACGCAGTATTTT
TRBJ2-1 TRBD2 TRBV2 once CASMVKRDPTRSEQFF TGTGCCAGCATGGTAAAGCGGGACCCAACCCGTAGTGAGCAGTTCTTC
TRBJ2-2 TRBD2 TRBV7-6 NA CASSPVRGGTGELFF TGTGCCAGCAGCCCCGTTAGGGGAGGGACCGGGGAGCTGTTTTTT
TRBJ1-1 NA TRBV7-2 NA CASSLAEGPEAFF TGTGCCAGCAGCTTAGCAGAGGGCCCTGAAGCTTTCTTT
TRBJ2-3 TRBD2 TRBV9 NA CASRAPGTSGLDTQYF TGTGCCAGCAGGGCACCGGGGACTAGCGGCCTGGATACGCAGTATTTT
TRBJ1-1 NA TRBV10-3 NA CAINTGNTEAFF TGTGCCATCAATACAGGGAACACTGAAGCTTTCTTT
TRBJ1-2 TRBD1 TRBV6-5 medium-sized CASSFSGQGNYGYTF TGTGCCAGCAGTTTCTCGGGACAGGGGAACTATGGCTACACCTTC
TRBJ2-7 NA TRBV5-6 NA CASSSRGSSYEQYF TGTGCCAGCAGCTCAAGGGGTAGCTCCTACGAGCAGTACTTC
TRBJ2-7 TRBD2 TRBV4-3 NA CASSQRLAGVRRNYEQYF TGCGCCAGCAGCCAGAGACTAGCGGGAGTAAGAAGGAACTACGAGCAGTACTTC
TRBJ1-3 NA TRBV11-2 NA CAGGGPAGNTIYF TGTGCCGGGGGGGGGCCCGCTGGAAACACCATATATTTT
TRBJ2-3 NA TRBV21-1 NA CASSKGAPAGVGTDTQYF TGTGCCAGCAGCAAAGGGGCCCCAGCGGGAGTGGGGACAGATACGCAGTATTTT
TRBJ2-3 NA TRBV6-1 NA CASRHPVDSSDTQYF TGTGCCAGCAGACACCCCGTGGACAGTTCAGATACGCAGTATTTT
TRBJ2-7 TRBD2 TRBV9 NA CASSGGSGLAGFYEQYF TGTGCCAGCAGCGGGGGGAGTGGACTAGCGGGATTCTACGAGCAGTACTTC
TRBJ2-5 NA TRBV28 NA CASSPHPHIWGLGETQYF TGTGCCAGCAGTCCCCACCCCCACATATGGGGGCTGGGGGAGACCCAGTACTTC
TRBJ2-3 TRBD2 TRBV7-6 NA CASSLGGRTDTQYF TGTGCCAGCAGCTTGGGCGGGAGGACAGATACGCAGTATTTT
TRBJ2-7 TRBD2 TRBV6-6 NA CASSYQREVTYEQYF TGTGCCAGCAGTTACCAGCGGGAGGTAACCTACGAGCAGTACTTC
TRBJ2-3 NA TRBV27 NA CASSAFDTDTQYF TGTGCCAGCAGTGCCTTTGACACAGATACGCAGTATTTT